The 27 T cell receptor beta chains below all came from one sample that was sequenced in a study of regulatory T cells in long-lasting Graves disease (dated by TCRdb to about 2021). Library preparation was by multiplex PCR. The run used an Illumina HiSeq 4000. iRepertoire HTBI primers and Arm-PCR amplification of CDR3 regions were used to construct TCR beta libraries. Clones were called with MiXCR by TCRdb after fastp trimmed the public reads at Q25, and only in-frame beta chains were retained. CDR3 protein duplicates are merged, each entry listing the most common genes and DNA. This sample has almost 350,000 distinct CDR3 sequences in its table, and around a fifth of those were observed once. The ten biggest clones cover less than 35% of the sample. Interpreted using the paper, the time point label stands for: persistent/refractory GD, antithyroid drugs over 5 years with positive TRAb. For both TCR sequencing and RNA sequencing, RNA was extracted from PBMCs using TRIzol.

The sequencing used peripheral blood mononuclear cells (PBMCs), collected when the disease was refractory, from a patient treated with antithyroid drugs. Source of these receptors: a female donor with Graves disease.

This clonotype was detected many times. The rearrangement joins TRBV28 to TRBJ1-2; D is unclear. The V end was cut by 7 bases, the J end by 2 bases, with 11 bases between. From germline, CDR1 is MDHEN and CDR2 SYDVKM. This CDR3 spans 13 amino acids. The CDR3 DNA sequence: TGTGCCAGCACCCGCCCCCCCAACTATGGCTACACCTTC. This codes for CASTRPPNYGYTF.

This clonotype was detected many times. This chain links TRBV12-3 or TRBV12-4 with TRBJ1-1; 9 bases fit TRBD1. CDR3 length: 16 amino acids. V gave up 5 bases and J gave up 5 bases; unmatched junction bases: 12. The CDR3 loop is CASSPGQGTGFTEAFF. The CDR3 DNA reads TGTGCCAGCAGTCCAGGACAGGGGACGGGGTTTACTGAAGCTTTCTTT.

This clonotype has just a few counts. The rearrangement joins TRBV18 to TRBJ2-4; 10 positions agree with TRBD2. Germline V gene lookup returns CDR1 KGHSH and CDR2 LQKENI. CDR3 length: 16 amino acids. The J segment lost 13 bases and the V segment lost 3 bases, leaving 15 bases of the junction unmatched. The CDR3 reads CASSPGTEVSGRHQYF. CDR3 bases: TGTGCCAGCTCACCCGGGACAGAAGTTAGCGGGAGGCACCAGTACTTC.

About this clonotype: A much larger clone lies a single base off, so this may be a read error. CDR3: CASSQGAGGRSQHF. The CDR3 nucleotides read TGTGCCAGCAGCCAAGGAGCAGGGGGAAGGTCCCAGCATTTT. The rearrangement joins TRBV3-1 to TRBJ1-5; the match to TRBD1 covers 7 bases. V lost 1 base to trimming and J lost 11 bases; unmatched junction nucleotides: 8. CDR1 and CDR2 (germline): LGHDT, YNNKEL (reference sequence). This CDR3 contains 14 residues. Full variable domain (rest looked up from reference TRBV3-1 and TRBJ1-5): DTAVSQTPKYLVTQMGNDKSIKCEQNLGHDTMYWYKQDSKKFLKIMFSYNNKELIINETVPNRFSPKSPDKAHLNLHINSLELGDSAVYFCASSQGAGGRSQHFGDGTRLSIL.

This clonotype was picked up one time. This chain connects TRBV3-1 to TRBJ2-3; the match to TRBD1 covers 8 bases. V gave up 4 bases and J gave up 3 bases; unmatched junction bases: 6. Germline lookup yields CDR1 LGHDT and CDR2 YNNKEL (reference sequence). The CDR3 totals 15 residues. The CDR3 loop reads CASSPWTGRTDTQYF. CDR3 bases: TGTGCCAGCAGCCCCTGGACAGGGCGTACAGATACGCAGTATTTT.

For this clonotype: This may be a read error, as it is one base from a much larger clone. The V gene is TRBV7-8, the J gene TRBJ1-1; TRBD1 aligns across 7 bases. The V segment lost 5 bases and the J segment 10 bases; nucleotides outside the gene matches: 13. The CDR3 length is 14 residues. Germline CDR1 and CDR2: SGHVS and FQNEAQ. This CDR3 is CASSLRQGRSGAFF. Here the CDR3 DNA reads TGTGCCAGCAGCCTGCGACAGGGCCGTAGTGGAGCTTTCTTT.

Notes on this clonotype: This may arise from a read error, as a much more abundant clone is one base away. This chain links TRBV7-2 with TRBJ2-5; D possibly corresponds to TRBD1 (7 bases). V was cut by 10 bases and J by 4 bases, with 19 bases left in between. CDR1 and CDR2 from the germline V gene are SGHTA and FQGNSA. The length of the CDR3 is 14 residues. CDR3 amino acids: CANRGLAPIETQYF. In DNA, the CDR3 is TGTGCCAACAGGGGACTGGCCCCCATAGAGACCCAGTACTTC.

This clonotype was observed many times. The V call is TRBV3-1, the J call TRBJ1-1, with 8 nucleotides matching TRBD1. Losses at the gene ends were 1 base for V and 6 bases for J; bases not matched to a gene: 4. CDR1 is LGHDT, CDR2 YNNKEL, per germline (reference sequence). This CDR3 spans 14 amino acids. The CDR3 protein is CASSQGTGRAEAFF. The CDR3 nucleotides are TGTGCCAGCAGCCAAGGGACAGGGAGGGCTGAAGCTTTCTTT.

This clonotype was detected a few times. The chain combines TRBV12-3 or TRBV12-4 with TRBJ1-5; D is possibly TRBD1 (6 bases). This CDR3 has 15 amino acids. Trimming removed 6 bases at V and 1 base at J, with 13 bases between. This CDR3 reads CASSPRDTSNQPQHF. CDR3 nucleotides: TGTGCCAGCAGCCCCCGGGACACCAGCAATCAGCCCCAGCATTTT.

On this clonotype itself: A much larger clone differs from this one at a single base, so this may be a read error. The chain employs TRBV29-1 and TRBJ2-7, with D perhaps matching TRBD1 or TRBD2 (5 bases each). V gave up 4 bases and J gave up 2 bases, with 9 bases separating them. The length of the CDR3 is 12 residues. Looked up from germline, CDR1 is SQVTM and CDR2 is ANQGSEA. The CDR3 here is CSVGGRTYEQYF. CDR3 nucleotide sequence: TGCAGCGTTGGGGGACGGACCTACGAGCAGTACTTC.

This clonotype came up many times. V gene TRBV12-5 combines with J gene TRBJ2-2; TRBD1 matches 9 bases. Germline CDR1 and CDR2: LGHNT and FRNRAP. The CDR3 length is 16 residues. V was pared by 7 bases and J by 2 bases, with 8 bases of the junction left unmatched. CDR3 loop: CASAQRDRANTGELFF. CDR3 DNA: TGTGCTAGTGCCCAACGGGACAGGGCCAACACCGGGGAGCTGTTTTTT.

This clonotype occurred a few times. The genes are TRBV6-5 and TRBJ1-5; D unclear. This CDR3 has 14 residues. Trimming took 2 bases from V and 7 from J, leaving 12 bases between them. CDR1 is MNHEY, CDR2 SVGAGI, per germline. CDR3 DNA sequence: TGTGCCAGCAGTTACGCTTCAGGAGGGCAGCCCCAGCATTTT. Translated: CASSYASGGQPQHF.

This clonotype was observed a few times. This chain connects TRBV5-6 to TRBJ1-1; D is unclear. With 6 bases removed from V and 0 bases from J, the gap between germline ends came to 15 bases. CDR3 length: 15 amino acids. Looked up from germline, CDR1 is SGHDT and CDR2 is YYEEEE. Written as DNA, the CDR3 is TGTGCCAGCAACCCGGGTTTGGTCTTGAACACTGAAGCTTTCTTT. It yields the protein CASNPGLVLNTEAFF.

As regards this clonotype: A single base separates this from a much larger clone, so it may be a read error. The CDR3 carries no conserved terminal phenylalanine or tryptophan, so it likely arises from a read error. The chain has TRBV6-2 or TRBV6-3 and TRBJ1-6, with 10 positions matching TRBD1. Germline-derived CDR1 and CDR2 are MNHEY and SVGEGT. There are 16 residues in the CDR3. With 6 bases clipped from V and 7 bases from J, the junction kept 9 bases outside the gene matches. The CDR3 spells CASRDRGRFLNSPLHL. DNA of the CDR3: TGTGCCAGCAGAGACAGGGGGCGTTTCCTGAATTCACCCCTCCACCTT.

This clonotype was recorded at least ten times. The V and J genes are TRBV20-1 and TRBJ2-5; D is ambiguous. This CDR3 is 13 amino acids long. Trimming removed 6 bases from V and 1 base from J, with 12 bases in between. Looked up from germline, CDR1 is DFQATT and CDR2 is SNEGSKA (reference sequence). CDR3 protein: CSASEPFQETQYF. CDR3 DNA: TGCAGTGCAAGTGAACCCTTCCAAGAGACCCAGTACTTC.

This clonotype has only a few counts. J is TRBJ1-2 and V is TRBV15; D gene ambiguous. There are 15 residues in the CDR3. Looked up from germline, CDR1 is LNHNV and CDR2 is YYDKDF (reference sequence). Between the trimmed V and J ends, which lost 6 bases and 2 bases, there was a span of 16 bases. Here the CDR3 reads CATSTNPTLNYGYTF. The CDR3, as DNA: TGTGCCACCAGTACCAATCCTACACTGAACTATGGCTACACCTTC.

This clonotype has just a few counts. The chain joins TRBV19 to TRBJ1-5, with D unclear. The CDR3 is made up of 15 amino acids. Germline V gene data show CDR1 as LNHDA and CDR2 as SQIVND (reference sequence). V was pared by 3 bases and J by 2 bases, with 11 bases between. CDR3 bases: TGTGCCAGTAGTATTGGAAGGCAGGGCAATCAGCCCCAGCATTTT. The encoded protein is CASSIGRQGNQPQHF.

The chain employs TRBV9 and TRBJ1-3, with no clear D. The germline V and J ends were trimmed by 0 bases and 0 bases, with 7 bases remaining between them. Germline V gene sequence: CDR1 SGDLS, CDR2 YYNGEE. There are 15 residues in the CDR3. CDR3 nucleotide sequence: TGTGCCAGCAGCGTAGATCAGGCCTCTGGAAACACCATATATTTT. Translating gives CASSVDQASGNTIYF.

There are many counts of this clonotype. The chain is built from TRBV28 and TRBJ1-6; the D gene is possibly TRBD1 (5 bases). The V end was cut by 7 bases, the J end by 4 bases, with 11 bases between. This CDR3 region has 14 residues. CDR1 and CDR2 (germline): MDHEN, SYDVKM. The CDR3 region is CASKPGRYNSPLHF. The DNA of the CDR3 is TGTGCCAGCAAACCGGGACGGTATAATTCACCCCTCCACTTT.

This clonotype was counted between two and nine times. The V call is TRBV6-1, the J call TRBJ1-1; a weak D match, TRBD1 (5 bases). Per germline, CDR1 MNHNS and CDR2 SASEGT. The V end lost 6 bases, the J end lost 7 bases, and 15 bases lay between the germline ends. The CDR3 has 13 residues. DNA for the CDR3: TGTGCCAGCAGGTCAGTGGACATGGGTGAAGCTTTCTTT. It is translated as CASRSVDMGEAFF.

This clonotype was recorded many times. This chain connects TRBV6-1 to TRBJ1-1; D is unresolved. The CDR3 is made up of 15 amino acids. Germline V CDR1 and CDR2: MNHNS, SASEGT. With 6 bases removed from V and 0 bases from J, the gap between germline ends came to 14 bases. Here the CDR3 DNA reads TGTGCCAGCAGCCTCTTATCAGACATGAACACTGAAGCTTTCTTT. This codes for CASSLLSDMNTEAFF.

The chain couples TRBV6-5 to TRBJ2-7; D possibly corresponds to TRBD2 (6 bases). This CDR3 comprises 14 residues. The V and J ends lost 0 bases and 2 bases respectively, with 8 bases between them. In germline, CDR1 is MNHEY, CDR2 SVGAGI. CDR3 in DNA: TGTGCCAGCAGTTACTCTACGGGAGCCTACGAGCAGTACTTC. This translates into CASSYSTGAYEQYF.

This clonotype was seen many times. The rearrangement joins TRBV28 to TRBJ2-7, with 10 bases lining up with TRBD2. CDR1 is MDHEN, CDR2 SYDVKM, per germline. The V gene end was trimmed by 3 bases and the J gene end by 6 bases; junction bases not matched to a gene: 5. The CDR3 length is 14 residues. The DNA of the CDR3 is TGTGCCAGCAGTTTGCCTAGCGGGAGCCGCGAGCAGTACTTC. Translation: CASSLPSGSREQYF. Filled out from reference TRBV28 and TRBJ2-7, the complete variable domain reads DVKVTQSSRYLVKRTGEKVFLECVQDMDHENMFWYRQDPGLGLRLIYFSYDVKMKEKGDIPEGYSVSREKKERFSLILESASTNQTSMYLCASSLPSGSREQYFGPGTRLTVT.

The V and J genes are TRBV5-5 and TRBJ1-3; D not certain. From germline, CDR1 is SGHKS and CDR2 YYEKEE (reference sequence). The CDR3 has 16 amino acids. Trimming removed 0 bases at V and 0 bases at J, with 10 bases between. The DNA of the CDR3 is TGTGCCAGCAGCTTGGCAGGCAAACCCTCTGGAAACACCATATATTTT. This sequence encodes CASSLAGKPSGNTIYF.

The chain couples TRBV12-5 to TRBJ1-5, with D possibly matching TRBD1 (6 bases). Per germline, CDR1 LGHNT and CDR2 FRNRAP. Trimming stripped 1 base from V and 2 bases from J, with 18 bases between. The CDR3 spans 18 residues. Here the CDR3 reads CASGLASPGVKGNQPQHF. CDR3 in DNA: TGTGCTAGTGGTTTGGCTTCACCAGGGGTAAAGGGCAATCAGCCCCAGCATTTT.

Only a few counts were recorded for this clonotype. The CDR3 protein is CASSLVLVIQYF. The CDR3 bases are TGTGCCAGCAGTTTGGTGTTGGTCATTCAGTACTTC. This chain uses TRBV6-2 or TRBV6-3 with TRBJ2-4; no firm D call. Trimming removed 4 bases at V and 9 bases at J, with 10 bases between. Germline V gene sequence: CDR1 MNHEY, CDR2 SVGEGT. The CDR3 sequence is 12 residues long.

The table lists this clonotype with a few counts. The CDR3 DNA reads TGTGCCAGCAGAAAAAATTACCGGGACAGGGGTGAAAAACTGTTTTTT. Its translation is CASRKNYRDRGEKLFF. The V call is TRBV6-1, the J call TRBJ1-4; TRBD1 agrees at 10 bases. V trimming: 6 bases; J trimming: 7 bases; junction bases outside the gene matches: 11. This CDR3 has 16 amino acids. In germline, CDR1 is MNHNS, CDR2 SASEGT.